One and the same sample provided the 30 T cell receptor beta chains below, sequenced in a study of Graves' ophthalmopathy and Graves' hyperthyroidism. Amplification of the TCR beta CDR3 regions used RNA transcripts (as template). HTBI primers served in a first-round RT-PCR, which a second-round multiplex PCR followed. TCRdb recomputed calls from the multiplex PCR reads with MiXCR, one row per CDR3 protein. The sample comprises almost 750,000 distinct CDR3 sequences, roughly 40% of which are singletons, and 44% rests with the top ten. Sequencing used peripheral blood. All receptors derive from an adult man with Graves' ophthalmopathy.

This clonotype was recorded at least ten times. This sequence joins TRBV20-1 and TRBJ2-7; perhaps TRBD2 as D (6 bases). The ends were cut back, 4 bases at V and 6 bases at J, with 16 bases in the middle. The CDR3 consists of 13 residues. Per germline, CDR1 DFQATT and CDR2 SNEGSKA (reference sequence). In DNA form, the CDR3 reads TGCAGTGCTACACACCTAGCGTCGGGCGAGCAGTACTTC. This encodes CSATHLASGEQYF.

The chain joins TRBV25-1 to TRBJ2-2; maybe TRBD1 (5 bases). CDR1 is MGHDK, CDR2 SYGVNS, per germline. This CDR3 has 17 amino acids. Trimming pared 8 bases from V and 0 bases from J, leaving 19 bases between. The CDR3 loop is CASSPLQGKANTGELFF. CDR3 nucleotides: TGTGCCAGCTCACCCCTCCAGGGAAAGGCGAACACCGGGGAGCTGTTTTTT.

The rearrangement joins TRBV30 to TRBJ1-1; 7 bases align to TRBD1. The ends lost 3 bases at V and 3 bases at J; junction bases unmatched: 4. The CDR3 covers 13 residues. Germline CDR1 GTSNPN, CDR2 SVGIG (reference sequence). The CDR3 DNA sequence: TGTGCCTGGAGCTCAGGACAGGACACTGAAGCTTTCTTT. This codes for CAWSSGQDTEAFF.

This clonotype turned up a few times. The chain combines TRBV25-1 with TRBJ1-2; tentatively, D is TRBD1 (5 bases). The CDR3 has 13 residues. V shed 7 bases and J shed 2 bases, with 11 bases lying between them. Germline CDR1 is MGHDK and CDR2 is SYGVNS. This chain's CDR3 is CASKIPGNYGYTF. The DNA for the CDR3 is TGTGCCAGCAAAATCCCAGGGAACTATGGCTACACCTTC.

As to this clonotype: The germline gene is not matched at one end of the junction; a read error may be the cause. This sequence joins TRBV10-3 and TRBJ1-4; 9 nucleotides agree with TRBD1. The germline V gene encodes CDR1 ENHRY and CDR2 SYGVKD. The CDR3 sequence is 16 residues long. This chain's CDR3 is CASSRLLDRGGEKLFF. For the CDR3, the DNA is TGTGCCAGCAGTCGCCTCCTGGACAGGGGCGGGGAAAAACTGTTTTTT.

This clonotype was recorded many times. This chain connects TRBV14 to TRBJ2-5, with TRBD2 identical over 8 bases. The CDR3 sequence is 13 residues long. V lost 1 base to trimming and J lost 5 bases; unmatched junction nucleotides: 0. The germline CDR1 and CDR2 sequences are SGHDN and FVKESK. The DNA for the CDR3 is TGTGCCAGCAGCCAAGGCGGGAGGGAGACCCAGTACTTC. Translation: CASSQGGRETQYF. The whole variable domain, filled in from reference TRBV14 and TRBJ2-5, reads EAGVTQFPSHSVIEKGQTVTLRCDPISGHDNLYWYRRVMGKEIKFLLHFVKESKQDESGMPNNRFLAERTGGTYSTLKVQPAELEDSGVYFCASSQGGRETQYFGPGTRLLVL.

On this clonotype itself: This may arise from a read error, as a much more abundant clone is one base away. The chain is built from TRBV7-7 and TRBJ2-2, with a tentative D call TRBD2 (5 bases). The CDR3 length is 14 residues. CDR1 and CDR2 from the germline V gene are SSHAT and FNYEAQ (reference sequence). In DNA form, the CDR3 reads TGTGCCAGCAGCTCGGACTGGAACACCGGGGAGCCGTTTTTT. Residues: CASSSDWNTGEPFF.

This clonotype was counted a few times. J is TRBJ1-6 and V is TRBV6-5; D ambiguous. In germline, CDR1 is MNHEY, CDR2 SVGAGI. The CDR3 sequence is 15 residues long. V was pared by 7 bases and J by 5 bases, with 15 bases between. CDR3 amino acids: CASTSIARNNSPLHF. The DNA of the CDR3 is TGTGCCAGCACCTCCATTGCGCGGAATAATTCACCCCTCCACTTT.

The CDR3 coding sequence is TGCAGCGTCCAGCCCGGGACAGGGGAAGGCGAGCAGTACTTC. Translating it yields CSVQPGTGEGEQYF. The chain carries TRBV29-1 and TRBJ2-7, with 10 bases aligning to TRBD1. CDR1 and CDR2 (germline): SQVTM, ANQGSEA. The V and J ends lost 6 bases and 6 bases, in that order; junction bases with no gene match: 11. This CDR3 region has 14 residues.

This clonotype was seen ten or more times. CDR3 amino acids: CASSFRAGAYEQYF. DNA for the CDR3: TGTGCCAGCAGTTTCCGGGCAGGGGCCTACGAGCAGTACTTC. V usage is TRBV12-3 or TRBV12-4 and J usage is TRBJ2-7; D might be TRBD1 (6 bases). Trimming left V 3 bases short and J 2 bases short, with 11 bases between. The CDR3 spans 14 residues.

Many counts were recorded for this clonotype. The rearrangement uses TRBV7-2 and TRBJ1-4; 9 bases match TRBD1. Germline CDR1 SGHTA, CDR2 FQGNSA. Losses at the gene ends were 0 bases for V and 2 bases for J; bases not matched to a gene: 1. The CDR3 length is 16 residues. The CDR3 bases are TGTGCCAGCAGCTTAGCGGGACAGGGCACTAATGAAAAACTGTTTTTT. This encodes CASSLAGQGTNEKLFF.

V gene TRBV5-5 combines with J gene TRBJ2-2, with D possibly TRBD1 on 5 matching bases. Germline values: CDR1 SGHKS, CDR2 YYEKEE (reference sequence). The CDR3 covers 13 residues. V was pared by 5 bases and J by 7 bases, with 12 bases between. The CDR3 DNA follows: TGTGCCAGCAGTCCCAGGGTTTACGGGGAGCTGTTTTTT. Protein: CASSPRVYGELFF.

This clonotype was detected many times. The chain uses TRBV10-2 and TRBJ1-3, with 8 bases identical to TRBD1. The ends lost 3 bases at V and 1 base at J; junction bases unmatched: 8. Germline V gene data show CDR1 as WSHSY and CDR2 as SAAADI. The CDR3 has 17 amino acids. The DNA for the CDR3 is TGCGCCAGCAGTGATCGAACAGGGGGAAGGTCTGGAAACACCATATATTTT. The encoded protein is CASSDRTGGRSGNTIYF.

This clonotype turned up a few times. A much larger clone is a single base away; this may be a read error. The chain has TRBV6-6 and TRBJ2-5; a weak D match, TRBD1 (6 bases). The CDR3 consists of 13 residues. With 5 bases removed from V and 3 bases from J, the gap between germline ends came to 10 bases. Germline V gene sequence: CDR1 MNHNY, CDR2 SVGAGI (reference sequence). This chain's CDR3 is CASSETGKETQYF. CDR3 DNA sequence: TGTGCCAGCAGTGAAACAGGGAAAGAGACCCAGTACTTC.

The chain carries TRBV11-2 and TRBJ1-4; D might be TRBD1 (6 bases). Between the trimmed V and J ends, which lost 5 bases and 4 bases, there was a span of 14 bases. The CDR3 has 15 residues. Germline CDR1 SGHAT, CDR2 FQNNGV. The CDR3 loop is CASSAVDRVNEKLFF. DNA of the CDR3: TGTGCCAGCAGCGCGGTGGACAGAGTTAATGAAAAACTGTTTTTT.

This clonotype was recorded at least ten times. The chain links TRBV7-8 to TRBJ2-7, with D tentatively TRBD2 (6 bases). The CDR3 sequence is 13 residues long. The germline V gene has CDR1 SGHVS and CDR2 FQNEAQ. V dropped 6 bases and J dropped 5 bases, with 14 bases sitting between them. CDR3 bases: TGTGCCAGCAGGTTGGAGGGACCCCACGAGCAGTACTTC. Encoded protein: CASRLEGPHEQYF.

In its sample, this clonotype was seen a few times. The chain combines TRBV6-5 with TRBJ1-2; D uncertain. Deletions cut 6 bases from V and 5 bases from J, with 13 bases between. The CDR3 length is 13 residues. Germline loops: CDR1 MNHEY, CDR2 SVGAGI. The CDR3 DNA reads as TGTGCCAGCAGCTACGAATCTGGATATGGCTACACCTTC. Translating gives CASSYESGYGYTF.

This clonotype was detected only a few times. The chain joins TRBV9 to TRBJ2-2; 12 positions agree with TRBD2. The V segment lost 4 bases and the J segment 7 bases; nucleotides outside the gene matches: 11. CDR1 is SGDLS, CDR2 YYNGEE, per germline. The CDR3 covers 17 residues. The CDR3 DNA reads TGTGCCAGCAGCCCCCCGCCTAGCGGGAGGGGGAGCGGGGAGCTGTTTTTT. This sequence encodes CASSPPPSGRGSGELFF.

In this sample, this clonotype turned up many times. The CDR3 is CATKPGTVQETQYF. The CDR3 DNA follows: TGTGCCACCAAACCGGGGACAGTCCAAGAGACCCAGTACTTC. The chain recombines TRBV10-3 with TRBJ2-5; 7 bases fit TRBD1. Looked up from germline, CDR1 is ENHRY and CDR2 is SYGVKD. The trim removed 10 bases at V and 1 base at J, leaving 9 bases unmatched. This CDR3 spans 14 amino acids.

There are a few counts of this clonotype. This chain uses TRBV13 with TRBJ1-2, with 8 bases aligning to TRBD1. Per germline, CDR1 PRHDT and CDR2 FYEKMQ (reference sequence). V lost 3 bases and J lost 4; bases outside the gene matches: 7. The CDR3 runs to 15 residues. In nucleotides, the CDR3 is TGTGCCAGCAGCTTCCCGGACAGGGTCTCCTATGGCTACACCTTC. Amino acids: CASSFPDRVSYGYTF.

The CDR3 sequence is CASSSTGPETQYF. CDR3 DNA: TGTGCCAGCAGTTCAACAGGGCCGGAGACCCAGTACTTC. The chain couples TRBV11-1 to TRBJ2-5; tentative D call: TRBD1 (6 bases). The germline V and J ends were trimmed by 6 bases and 5 bases, with 13 bases remaining between them. Germline lookup yields CDR1 SGHAT and CDR2 FQDESV (reference sequence). This CDR3 has 13 amino acids.

This clonotype was detected once. V and J are TRBV29-1 and TRBJ2-5, with D maybe TRBD2 (5 bases). This CDR3 is built from 12 residues. Trimming took off 5 bases at V and 5 bases at J, with 12 bases between the two ends. Per germline, CDR1 SQVTM and CDR2 ANQGSEA. The CDR3 DNA follows: TGCAGCGTTTACGGGGTCGCGGAGACCCAGTACTTC. It yields the protein CSVYGVAETQYF.

V is TRBV29-1 and J is TRBJ2-3; 8 nucleotides align to TRBD2. J lost 5 bases, V lost 3 bases, and 7 bases had no gene match. From germline, CDR1 is SQVTM and CDR2 ANQGSEA. CDR3 length equals 14 residues. Here the CDR3 reads CSVDGGGQVDTQYF. The CDR3 bases are TGCAGCGTTGATGGCGGGGGGCAGGTAGATACGCAGTATTTT.

In its sample, this clonotype was seen many times. CDR3 sequence: CSVEQSDLQETQYF. The CDR3 nucleotides read TGCAGCGTTGAACAGTCCGATCTCCAAGAGACCCAGTACTTC. V usage is TRBV29-1 and J usage is TRBJ2-5; D gene ambiguous. This CDR3 has 14 residues. Germline CDR1 SQVTM, CDR2 ANQGSEA. The V end was cut by 2 bases, the J end by 1 base, with 11 bases between. The whole variable domain, filled in from reference TRBV29-1 and TRBJ2-5, reads SAVISQKPSRDICQRGTSLTIQCQVDSQVTMMFWYRQQPGQSLTLIATANQGSEATYESGFVIDKFPISRPNLTFSTLTVSNMSPEDSSIYLCSVEQSDLQETQYFGPGTRLLVL.

CDR3 loop: CASRDDRGMGSYGELFF. CDR3 bases: TGTGCCAGCAGGGACGACAGGGGAATGGGGTCGTACGGGGAGCTGTTTTTT. J is TRBJ2-2 and V is TRBV2; the match to TRBD1 covers 8 bases. The V gene's germline CDR1 is SNHLY and CDR2 FYNNEI. The CDR3 contains 17 residues. Trimming removed 6 bases from V and 7 bases from J; junction bases left unmatched: 16.

The chain is built from TRBV7-6 and TRBJ1-1; D is possibly TRBD1 (6 bases). Germline values: CDR1 SGHVS, CDR2 FNYEAQ. The CDR3 has 15 residues. Trimming took 5 bases from V and 0 from J, leaving 13 bases between them. CDR3 bases: TGTGCCAGCAGCGTTGGAGAGGGGGTGAACACTGAAGCTTTCTTT. Protein: CASSVGEGVNTEAFF.

The chain has TRBV10-2 and TRBJ1-2; TRBD1 might be the D (6 bases). The CDR3 loop spans 15 amino acids. The V gene lost 4 bases and the J gene lost 6 bases, with 18 bases spanning the gap. From germline, CDR1 is WSHSY and CDR2 SAAADI. The CDR3 region is CASSGVRQEIDGYTF. The CDR3 nucleotides are TGCGCCAGCAGTGGGGTTCGACAGGAGATTGATGGCTACACCTTC.

The chain joins TRBV9 to TRBJ1-4; TRBD1 matches 7 bases. V trimming: 4 bases; J trimming: 6 bases; junction bases outside the gene matches: 3. Germline CDR1 is SGDLS and CDR2 is YYNGEE. This CDR3 has 13 residues. The CDR3 region is CASSPGTDEKLFF. As DNA, the CDR3 is TGTGCCAGCAGCCCGGGGACAGATGAAAAACTGTTTTTT.

There are many counts of this clonotype. V gene TRBV28 combines with J gene TRBJ2-7, with unresolved D. The CDR3 has 12 amino acids. The germline CDR1 and CDR2 sequences are MDHEN and SYDVKM. Trimming cost V 6 bases and J 3 bases, with 9 bases left between them. CDR3 nucleotides: TGTGCCAGCAGCTTTGGCCGCTACGAGCAGTACTTC. Its protein is CASSFGRYEQYF.

This clonotype was detected ten times or more. V usage is TRBV13 and J usage is TRBJ1-1; D might be TRBD1 (5 bases). The V gene's germline CDR1 is PRHDT and CDR2 FYEKMQ (reference sequence). This CDR3 comprises 15 residues. Trimming took 4 bases from V and 4 from J, leaving 16 bases between them. The CDR3 here is CASSSGTLWGTEAFF. The CDR3 region has the DNA TGTGCCAGCAGCTCCGGGACCCTATGGGGCACTGAAGCTTTCTTT.